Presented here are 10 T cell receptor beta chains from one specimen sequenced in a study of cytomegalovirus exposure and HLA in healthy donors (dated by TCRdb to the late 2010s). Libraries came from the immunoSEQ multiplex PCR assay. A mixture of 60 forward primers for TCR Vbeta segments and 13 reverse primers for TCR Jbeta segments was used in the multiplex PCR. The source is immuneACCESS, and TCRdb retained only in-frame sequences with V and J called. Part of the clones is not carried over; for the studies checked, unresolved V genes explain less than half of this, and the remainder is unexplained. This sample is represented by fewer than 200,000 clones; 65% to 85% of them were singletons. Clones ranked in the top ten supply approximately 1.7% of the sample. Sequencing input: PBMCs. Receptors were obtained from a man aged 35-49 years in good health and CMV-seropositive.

CDR3 in DNA: TGTGCCAGCAGTGAAGCCAGGGTCGGCGAAAAACTGTTTTTT. Translation gives CASSEARVGEKLFF. V gene TRBV2 combines with J gene TRBJ1-4, with a possible D match to TRBD1 (5 bases). The V end lost 0 bases, the J end lost 8 bases, and 10 bases lay between the germline ends. The CDR3 has 14 residues. Germline V gene sequence: CDR1 SNHLY, CDR2 FYNNEI.

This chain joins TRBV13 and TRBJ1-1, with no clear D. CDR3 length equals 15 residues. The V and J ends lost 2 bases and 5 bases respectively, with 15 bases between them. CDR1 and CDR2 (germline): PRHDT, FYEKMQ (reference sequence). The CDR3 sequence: CASSLLEGPGTEAFF. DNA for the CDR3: TGTGCCAGCAGCTTACTGGAGGGCCCGGGGACTGAAGCTTTCTTT.

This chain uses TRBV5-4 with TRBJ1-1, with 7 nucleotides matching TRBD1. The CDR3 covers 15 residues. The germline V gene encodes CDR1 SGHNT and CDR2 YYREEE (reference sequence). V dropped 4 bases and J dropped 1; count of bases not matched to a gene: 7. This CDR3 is CASSPWTGTNTEAFF. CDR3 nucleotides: TGTGCCAGCAGCCCCTGGACAGGAACGAACACTGAAGCTTTCTTT.

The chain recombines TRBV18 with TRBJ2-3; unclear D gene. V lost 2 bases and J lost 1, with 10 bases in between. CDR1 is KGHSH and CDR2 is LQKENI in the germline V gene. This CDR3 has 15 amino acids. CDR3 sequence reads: CASSPLSRGTDTQYF. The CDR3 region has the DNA TGTGCCAGCTCACCATTAAGTCGGGGCACAGATACGCAGTATTTT. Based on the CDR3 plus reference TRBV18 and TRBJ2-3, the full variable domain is NAGVMQNPRHLVRRRGQEARLRCSPMKGHSHVYWYRQLPEEGLKFMVYLQKENIIDESGMPKERFSAEFPKEGPSILRIQQVVRGDSAAYFCASSPLSRGTDTQYFGPGTRLTVL.

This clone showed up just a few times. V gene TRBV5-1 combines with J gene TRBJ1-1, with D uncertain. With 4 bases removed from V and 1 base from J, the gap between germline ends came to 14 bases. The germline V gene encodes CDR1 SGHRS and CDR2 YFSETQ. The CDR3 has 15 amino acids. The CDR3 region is CASSLGGVANTEAFF. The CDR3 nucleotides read TGCGCCAGCAGCCTAGGTGGAGTCGCGAACACTGAAGCTTTCTTT. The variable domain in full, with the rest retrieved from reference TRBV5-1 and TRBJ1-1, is KAGVTQTPRYLIKTRGQQVTLSCSPISGHRSVSWYQQTPGQGLQFLFEYFSETQRNKGNFPGRFSGRQFSNSRSEMNVSTLELGDSALYLCASSLGGVANTEAFFGQGTRLTVV.

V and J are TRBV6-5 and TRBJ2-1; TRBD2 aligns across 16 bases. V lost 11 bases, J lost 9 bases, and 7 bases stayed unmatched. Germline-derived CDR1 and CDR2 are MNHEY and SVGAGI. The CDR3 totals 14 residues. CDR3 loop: CAGGTSGRVGEQFF. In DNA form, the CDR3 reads TGTGCCGGAGGGACTAGCGGGAGGGTCGGTGAGCAGTTCTTC.

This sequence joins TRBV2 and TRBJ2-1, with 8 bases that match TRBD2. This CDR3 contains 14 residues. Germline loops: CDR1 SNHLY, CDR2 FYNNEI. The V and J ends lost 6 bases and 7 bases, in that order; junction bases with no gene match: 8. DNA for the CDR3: TGTGCCAGCAGCCCGCAGACTAGCGCAAATGAGCAGTTCTTC. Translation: CASSPQTSANEQFF. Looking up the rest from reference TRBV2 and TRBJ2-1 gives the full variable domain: EPEVTQTPSHQVTQMGQEVILRCVPISNHLYFYWYRQILGQKVEFLVSFYNNEISEKSEIFDDQFSVERPDGSNFTLKIRSTKLEDSAMYFCASSPQTSANEQFFGPGTRLTVL.

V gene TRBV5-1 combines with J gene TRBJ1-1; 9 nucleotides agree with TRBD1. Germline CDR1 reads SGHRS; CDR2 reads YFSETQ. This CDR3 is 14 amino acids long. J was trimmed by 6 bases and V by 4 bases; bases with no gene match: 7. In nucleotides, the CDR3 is TGCGCCAGCAGCACAACAGGGGGCGCGCCTGAAGCTTTCTTT. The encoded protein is CASSTTGGAPEAFF.

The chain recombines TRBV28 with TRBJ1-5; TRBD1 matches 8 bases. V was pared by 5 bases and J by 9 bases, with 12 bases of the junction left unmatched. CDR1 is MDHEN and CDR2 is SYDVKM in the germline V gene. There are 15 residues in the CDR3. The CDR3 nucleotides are TGTGCCAGCAGTACCACTACAGGGGGTGGGTTGCCCCAGCATTTT. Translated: CASSTTTGGGLPQHF.

The CDR3 nucleotides are TGTGCCAGCAGCGGGACAGGGGGGACGTCTAACACAGATACGCAGTATTTT. It is translated as CASSGTGGTSNTDTQYF. The chain has TRBV7-2 and TRBJ2-3; 11 positions match TRBD1. The V and J ends lost 5 bases and 2 bases, in that order; junction bases with no gene match: 9. Germline V CDR1 and CDR2: SGHTA, FQGNSA. CDR3 size: 17 residues.